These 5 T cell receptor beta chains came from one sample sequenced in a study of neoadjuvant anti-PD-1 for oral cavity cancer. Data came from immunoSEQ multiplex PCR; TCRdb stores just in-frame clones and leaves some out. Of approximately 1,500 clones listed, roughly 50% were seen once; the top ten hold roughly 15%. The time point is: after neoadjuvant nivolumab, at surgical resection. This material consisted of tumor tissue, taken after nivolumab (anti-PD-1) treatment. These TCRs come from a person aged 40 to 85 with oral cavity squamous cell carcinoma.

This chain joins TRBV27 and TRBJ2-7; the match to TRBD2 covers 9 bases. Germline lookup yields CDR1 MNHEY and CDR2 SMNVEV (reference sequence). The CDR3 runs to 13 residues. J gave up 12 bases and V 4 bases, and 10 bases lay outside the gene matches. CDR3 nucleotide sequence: TGTGCCAGCAGTTCAAACGCCTTGGGACTAGCGTACTTC. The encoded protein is CASSSNALGLAYF.

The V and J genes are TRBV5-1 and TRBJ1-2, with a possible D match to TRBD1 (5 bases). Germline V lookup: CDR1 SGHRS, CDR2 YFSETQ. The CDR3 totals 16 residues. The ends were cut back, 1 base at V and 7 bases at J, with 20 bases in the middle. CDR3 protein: CASSLRDGGARGGYTF. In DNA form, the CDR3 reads TGCGCCAGCAGCTTGCGCGACGGAGGGGCGCGAGGTGGCTACACCTTC.

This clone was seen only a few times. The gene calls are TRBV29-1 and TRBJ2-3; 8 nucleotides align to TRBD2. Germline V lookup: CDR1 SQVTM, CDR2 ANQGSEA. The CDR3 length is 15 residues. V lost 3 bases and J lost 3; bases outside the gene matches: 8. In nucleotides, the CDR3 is TGCAGCGTTGACAGCGCGGGAGGCCCGACAGATACGCAGTATTTT. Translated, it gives CSVDSAGGPTDTQYF.

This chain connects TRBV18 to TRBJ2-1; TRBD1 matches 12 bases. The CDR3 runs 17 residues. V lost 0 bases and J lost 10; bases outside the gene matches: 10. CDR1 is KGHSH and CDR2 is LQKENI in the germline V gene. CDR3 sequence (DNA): TGTGCCAGCTCACCACCGATGGCGGGACAGGGGGCCAGCGAGCAGTTCTTC. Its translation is CASSPPMAGQGASEQFF.

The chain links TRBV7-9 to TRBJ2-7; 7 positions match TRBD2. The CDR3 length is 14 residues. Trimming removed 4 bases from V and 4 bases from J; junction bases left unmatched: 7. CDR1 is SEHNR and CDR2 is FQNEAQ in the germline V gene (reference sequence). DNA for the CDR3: TGTGCCAGCAGCTCCGGACTAGAACTTTACGAGCAGTACTTC. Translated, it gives CASSSGLELYEQYF.